This T cell receptor (beta chain) derives from a study of tumor and adjacent non-tumor tissue in lung cancer (dated by TCRdb to 2017 to 2018). Notes on the research overall: Patients with adenocarcinoma (about 12), squamous cell carcinoma (2) and small cell lung cancer (1) were included in the cohort. The 15 enrolled patients, of whom around 10 were men and 5 were women, were aged about 31 to 85 years and were diagnosed with TNM stage I to III disease. In total, sequencing yielded approximately 130,000,000 productive TCRbeta reads, which works out to an average of about 4 million reads per sample. Using bulk TCRbeta repertoires from around 14 lung cancer patients, the study set lung tumor tissue side by side with matched distant non-tumor lung tissue. Some 31 paired specimens, one tumor and one normal lung sample per patient, were profiled by TCRbeta CDR3 sequencing.

Library generation was performed with multiplex PCR. These reads were obtained on an Illumina HiSeq 2500. TCRbeta libraries were constructed through three rounds of nested PCR with primers (Table S4) according to protocols adapted from ARM-PCR. Before sequencing, PCR products of 200-500 bp were excised from the gel and purified with the QIAquick gel extraction kit. From the authors' description of their analysis: Trimmomatic was used to clean the reads, FLASH merged the cleaned reads into complete CDR3 sequences, and MiTCR assigned the sequences to V(D)J germline segments. Clonal diversity was computed as the inverse Simpson's index with VDJtools. A read counted as productive if the sequence was in-frame and lacked a premature stop codon. TCRdb applied fastp at Q25 and MiXCR to the public reads, then kept only in-frame beta chains. Records with the same CDR3 protein are collapsed into one entry carrying the most frequent genes and DNA. The V and J calls here are based on TCRdb, not the publication. The sample table records about 90,000 distinct CDR3 sequences; 76% of these occur just once. The ten biggest clones cover just over 20% of the sample.

This clonotype was recorded many times. The antigen it recognizes is unknown. Qualities for individual bases were not recorded, and no much larger clone is one base off. RNA was extracted from bulk unsorted tissue and checked for quality with a NanoDrop ND-1000 and an Agilent 2100. The normal lung samples consisted of distant non-tumor tissue collected more than 3 cm from the tumor edge. The donors were newly diagnosed lung cancer patients admitted for thoracic surgery in China from August to November 2014 who had not received prior chemotherapy. Anyone who had undergone radiotherapy or chemotherapy before, or who had another cancer at the same time, was left out of the study. Surgical tissue pieces of roughly 1-2 cm3 were preserved in RNAlater solution and were kept at -80 degrees C until use. The germline V gene (reference sequence) specifies LNHNV as CDR1 and YYDKDF as CDR2. Between the V and J ends, shortened by 4 bases and 11 bases respectively, the junction contains 12 bases. Including cysteine and phenylalanine, the CDR3 has 12 amino acids. Kept here is only the CDR3 DNA, which spans 36 bases and is read in frame from base 1.

Study-level results and caveats: A significantly larger cumulative share of the repertoire was made up by the top 100 clones in normal lung than in tumor tissue. TCR diversity was significantly higher in younger patients, and greater tumor TCR diversity was associated with shorter overall survival and shorter disease-free survival. Tumor tissue showed significantly greater TCR diversity (inverse Simpson) than normal lung tissue (approximately 430 vs 150, P = 0.0075, Mann-Whitney U test). Peripheral blood was not sequenced, so blood TCRbeta repertoires in these lung cancer patients were not examined. The methods do not name the sequencing platform or mention unique molecular identifiers. Only roughly 14 patients were included in the cohort, and the need for larger samples and more detailed clinical data was noted by the authors.

This receptor was obtained from a woman in her fifties or sixties with non-small cell lung cancer. Sequenced sample: distant non-tumor lung tissue. The rearrangement joined TRBV15 to TRBJ1-5; the D region possibly corresponds to TRBD1 (6 bases align). In nucleotide form, the sequence is TGTGCCACCAGCAACTCAGGGGTGGCCCAGCATTTT. Its amino acids are CATSNSGVAQHF. The CDR3 plus the reference TRBV15 and TRBJ1-5 genes for the other parts give the full variable domain: DAMVIQNPRYQVTQFGKPVTLSCSQTLNHNVMYWYQQKSSQAPKLLFHYYDKDFNNEADTPDNFQSRRPNTSFCFLDIRSPGLGDTAMYLCATSNSGVAQHFGDGTRLSIL.